The sequence of this TCR beta chain was determined in a study of OX40 agonist ivuxolimab in advanced cancers. Looking at the study overall: Therapy given before enrollment (anti-PD-1, anti-PD-L1 or anti-CTLA-4) was allowed, and approximately 40% had some. Overall study findings and caveats: The expanded peripheral T cells' antigen specificity was not determined. CD4+ and CD8+ blood T cells expanded clonally by week 6 at 0.1 to 3.0 mg/kg.

Note on this clone: Its antigen is not known.

Method: immunoSEQ multiplex PCR; TCRdb's copy keeps in-frame clones and lacks some. The sample has tens of thousands of clones, roughly 85% seen once. This TCR was sampled from an adult with an advanced solid tumor such as melanoma, head and neck, liver or kidney cancer. Sequenced material: CD4+ or CD8+ T cells sorted from blood, taken in a trial of the OX40 agonist ivuxolimab.

The CDR3 reads CASSLKPGTGGGRAEAFF. The CDR3 nucleotides read TGTGCCAGCAGCTTAAAACCGGGGACAGGGGGCGGGCGGGCTGAAGCTTTCTTT. The chain joins TRBV7-3 to TRBJ1-1, with 12 bases matching TRBD1. The CDR3 covers 18 residues. J lost 6 bases, V lost 1 base, and 12 bases had no gene match. Germline CDR1 is SGHTA and CDR2 is FQGTGA.